This T cell receptor (beta chain) was profiled in a study of T cells in Graves' hyperthyroidism and ophthalmopathy. Germline V gene lookup returns CDR1 SGHRS and CDR2 YFSETQ. CDR3 length: 15 amino acids. Trimming stripped 0 bases from V and 2 bases from J, with 9 bases between. Amplification targeted TCR beta CDR3 regions from RNA transcripts. Primed by the HTBI set, a first-round RT-PCR was run on the TCR CDR3. TCRdb passed the multiplex PCR reads through MiXCR, listing each CDR3 protein once. Here the sample spans 380,000 or so distinct CDR3 sequences, approximately 19% being singletons. In this sample, this clonotype turned up many times.

This TCR was recovered from a woman younger than 35 with Graves' hyperthyroidism. This sequence joins TRBV5-1 and TRBJ1-5; perhaps TRBD1 as D (6 bases). Sequenced input: blood. CDR3 residues: CASSLEGGRNQPQHF. The CDR3 nucleotides are TGCGCCAGCAGCTTGGAAGGGGGTCGCAATCAGCCCCAGCATTTT.